This T cell receptor beta chain was obtained from a study of blood T cell repertoires in COVID-19. Across the whole study: Some COVID-19 samples were acute and others convalescent; all came from the United States, Italy and Spain. PBMCs, B-cell-depleted T cells, or T cells provided the cDNA or gDNA that made up the material.

The CDR3 has 16 residues. Germline-derived CDR1 and CDR2 are LGHDT and YNNKEL (reference sequence). With V trimmed by 0 bases and J by 7 bases, 8 bases remained unmatched. Methods used by the authors: Reference gene primers were amplified, and this amplification served to estimate nucleated cell counts. Libraries were prepared by immunoSEQ multiplex PCR; TCRdb keeps only in-frame clonotypes and omits some of them. D and trimming were read from the DNA, whereas the V and J calls and clone size are those reported in that table. The top ten hold about 1% of the sample, which has approximately 110,000 clones, 80% to 90% seen once.

The clonotype comes from a woman aged 45-60 years with active or convalescent COVID-19. Sequencing was carried out using peripheral blood. The chain recombines TRBV3-1 (or the pseudogene TRBV3-2) with TRBJ2-2; 7 bases fit TRBD2. This CDR3 is CASSQEPGGRGGELFF. For the CDR3, the DNA is TGTGCCAGCAGCCAAGAACCGGGAGGCCGGGGCGGGGAGCTGTTTTTT.